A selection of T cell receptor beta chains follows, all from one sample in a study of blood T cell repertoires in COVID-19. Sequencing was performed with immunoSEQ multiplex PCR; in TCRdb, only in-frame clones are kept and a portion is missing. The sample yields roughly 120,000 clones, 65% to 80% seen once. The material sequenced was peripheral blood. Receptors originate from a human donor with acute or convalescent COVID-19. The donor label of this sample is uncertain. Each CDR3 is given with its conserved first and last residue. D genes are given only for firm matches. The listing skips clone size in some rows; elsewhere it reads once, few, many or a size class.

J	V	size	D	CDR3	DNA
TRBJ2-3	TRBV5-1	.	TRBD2	CASSPSSGGRDTQYF	TGCGCCAGCAGCCCCTCTAGCGGGGGGCGGGATACGCAGTATTTT
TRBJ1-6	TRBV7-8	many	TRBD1	CASSLRQGGSPLHF	TGTGCCAGCAGCTTAAGACAGGGGGGGTCACCCCTCCACTTT
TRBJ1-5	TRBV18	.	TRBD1	CASSTGGSQPQHF	TGTGCCAGCTCAACAGGGGGCTCGCAGCCCCAGCATTTT
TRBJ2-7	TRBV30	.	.	CAWSEAGNILEQYF	TGTGCCTGGAGTGAGGCAGGGAATATTTTGGAGCAGTACTTC
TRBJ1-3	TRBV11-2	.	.	CASSLGRTGSSGNTIYF	TGTGCCAGCAGCTTAGGGAGGACGGGATCCTCTGGAAACACCATATATTTT
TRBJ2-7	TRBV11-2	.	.	CASSLGLEPYLEQYF	TGTGCCAGCAGCTTAGGCCTGGAGCCATACCTCGAGCAGTACTTC
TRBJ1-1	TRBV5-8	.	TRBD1	CASSRPEQGVTFF	TGTGCCAGCAGCAGGCCGGAACAGGGGGTAACTTTCTTT
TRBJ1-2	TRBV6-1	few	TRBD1	CASSEGEGTVYGYTF	TGTGCCAGCAGTGAAGGAGAAGGGACAGTTTATGGCTACACCTTC
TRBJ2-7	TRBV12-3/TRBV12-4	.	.	CASSLGRVKEQYF	TGTGCCAGCAGTTTGGGCAGGGTAAAGGAGCAGTACTTC
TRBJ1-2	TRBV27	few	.	CASRSMGAGYGYTF	TGTGCCAGCAGATCTATGGGGGCAGGATATGGCTACACCTTC
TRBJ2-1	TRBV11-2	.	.	CASSLEAVRDNEQFF	TGTGCCAGCAGCTTAGAAGCAGTTCGGGACAATGAGCAGTTCTTC
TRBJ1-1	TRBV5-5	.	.	CASTRGAGTEAFF	TGTGCCAGCACCCGGGGGGCTGGCACTGAAGCTTTCTTT
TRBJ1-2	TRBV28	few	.	CASSFNVEAYGYTF	TGTGCCAGCAGTTTTAACGTCGAGGCGTATGGCTACACCTTC
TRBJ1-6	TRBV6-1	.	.	CASSEGRGPWGSPLHF	TGTGCCAGCAGTGAAGGCAGGGGACCGTGGGGTTCACCCCTCCACTTT
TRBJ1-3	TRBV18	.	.	CASSPQRGSSGNTIYF	TGTGCCAGCTCACCCCAGAGAGGGAGCTCTGGAAACACCATATATTTT
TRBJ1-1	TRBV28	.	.	CASSLSRNTEAFF	TGTGCCAGCAGTTTATCCAGGAACACTGAAGCTTTCTTT
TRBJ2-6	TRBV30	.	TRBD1	CAWARGRGANVLTF	TGTGCCTGGGCTAGGGGGCGCGGGGCCAACGTCCTGACTTTC
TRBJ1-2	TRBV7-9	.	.	CASSLDRVIHGYTF	TGTGCCAGCAGCTTAGACAGGGTTATCCATGGCTACACCTTC
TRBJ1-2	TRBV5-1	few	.	CASSPSAGSYGYTF	TGCGCCAGCAGCCCCTCGGCGGGCAGCTATGGCTACACCTTC
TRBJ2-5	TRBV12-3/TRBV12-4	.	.	CASSLNRGTQYF	TGTGCCAGCAGCCTCAACCGGGGGACCCAGTACTTC
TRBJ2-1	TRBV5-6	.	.	CASSLYYRGGGYNEQFF	TGTGCCAGCAGCCTATACTACAGGGGGGGCGGCTACAATGAGCAGTTCTTC
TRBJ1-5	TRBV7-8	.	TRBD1	CASSSRQGARQPQHF	TGTGCCAGCAGCTCAAGACAGGGGGCTCGTCAGCCCCAGCATTTT
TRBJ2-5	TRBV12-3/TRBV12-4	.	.	CASRREEETQYF	TGTGCCAGCAGGCGAGAAGAAGAGACCCAGTACTTC
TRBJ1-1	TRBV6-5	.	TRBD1	CASSYLQGGTEAFF	TGTGCCAGCAGTTACTTACAGGGGGGCACTGAAGCTTTCTTT
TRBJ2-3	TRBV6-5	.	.	CASSYRGADTQYF	TGTGCCAGCAGTTACAGGGGCGCAGATACGCAGTATTTT
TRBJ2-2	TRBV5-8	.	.	CASSLYGGRTGELFF	TGTGCCAGCAGCTTGTACGGGGGTCGAACCGGGGAGCTGTTTTTT
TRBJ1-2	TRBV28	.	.	CASSSFQIGGGYTF	TGTGCCAGCAGTTCTTTCCAAATCGGGGGTGGCTACACCTTC
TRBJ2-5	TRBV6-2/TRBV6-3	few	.	CASSPGAGPGETQYF	TGTGCCAGCAGCCCCGGCGCGGGGCCCGGGGAGACCCAGTACTTC
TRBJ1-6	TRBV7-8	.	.	CASSLLLGVNSPLHF	TGTGCCAGCAGCTTATTGTTGGGAGTTAATTCACCCCTCCACTTT
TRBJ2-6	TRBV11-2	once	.	CASSSLANVLTF	TGTGCCAGCAGCTCCCTGGCCAACGTCCTGACTTTC
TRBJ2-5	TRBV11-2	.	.	CASSLAGETQYF	TGTGCCAGCAGCCTGGCGGGGGAGACCCAGTACTTC
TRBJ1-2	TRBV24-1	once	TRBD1	CATSDSEQGPLYGYTF	TGTGCCACCAGTGATTCTGAACAGGGGCCCCTCTATGGCTACACCTTC
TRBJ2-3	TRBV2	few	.	CASREVTDTQYF	TGTGCCAGCAGGGAGGTCACAGATACGCAGTATTTT
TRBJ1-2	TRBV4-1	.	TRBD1	CASSQEPGQGYGYTF	TGCGCCAGCAGCCAAGAACCGGGACAGGGATATGGCTACACCTTC
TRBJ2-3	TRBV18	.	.	CASSPDSSWGTDTQYF	TGTGCCAGCTCCCCGGACTCATCGTGGGGCACAGATACGCAGTATTTT
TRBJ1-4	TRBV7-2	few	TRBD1	CASSLVRGQGTNEKLFF	TGTGCCAGCAGCTTAGTACGGGGACAGGGTACTAATGAAAAACTGTTTTTT
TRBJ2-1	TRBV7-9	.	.	CASSSFGGSSYNEQFF	TGTGCCAGCAGCTCCTTTGGAGGGAGCTCCTACAATGAGCAGTTCTTC
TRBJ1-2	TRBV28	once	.	CASTPGGRPNRYTF	TGTGCCAGCACCCCTGGGGGCCGACCTAACCGCTACACCTTC
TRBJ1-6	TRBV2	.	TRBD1	CASSERIRDSGSPLHF	TGTGCCAGCAGTGAGCGAATCCGGGACAGCGGTTCACCCCTCCACTTT
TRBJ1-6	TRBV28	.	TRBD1	CASSGDRVDSPLHF	TGTGCCAGCAGCGGGGACAGGGTTGATTCACCCCTCCACTTT
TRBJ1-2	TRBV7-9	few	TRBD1	CASSLSGGSNYGYTF	TGTGCCAGCAGCCTCTCAGGGGGCTCTAACTATGGCTACACCTTC
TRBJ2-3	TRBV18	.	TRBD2	CASSPFGTSGGPDTQYF	TGTGCCAGCTCACCATTTGGAACTAGCGGGGGACCAGATACGCAGTATTTT
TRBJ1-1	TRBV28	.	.	CASRWGTLETEAFF	TGTGCCAGCCGATGGGGGACACTTGAAACTGAAGCTTTCTTT
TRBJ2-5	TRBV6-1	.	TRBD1	CASSEWRTGQETQYF	TGTGCCAGCAGTGAATGGAGGACAGGCCAAGAGACCCAGTACTTC
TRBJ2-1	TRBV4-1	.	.	CASSQDWAREYNEQFF	TGCGCCAGCAGCCAAGATTGGGCCAGGGAATATAATGAGCAGTTCTTC
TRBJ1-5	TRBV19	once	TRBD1	CASSLDRGALQPQHF	TGTGCCAGTAGTCTTGACAGGGGAGCCCTCCAGCCCCAGCATTTT
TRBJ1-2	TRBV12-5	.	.	CASGFISSVRYGYTF	TGTGCTAGTGGTTTCATTTCATCGGTTCGGTATGGCTACACCTTC
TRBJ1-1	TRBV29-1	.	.	CSVDSRGGADEAFF	TGCAGCGTTGATAGCCGGGGGGGCGCGGATGAAGCTTTCTTT
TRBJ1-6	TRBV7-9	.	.	CASSLVDNSPLHF	TGTGCCAGCAGCTTAGTCGATAATTCACCCCTCCACTTT
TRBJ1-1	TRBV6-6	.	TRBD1	CASTTMEGQGYTEAFF	TGTGCCAGCACCACCATGGAGGGACAGGGTTACACTGAAGCTTTCTTT
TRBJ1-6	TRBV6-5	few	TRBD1	CASSRTGGGSPLHF	TGTGCCAGCAGTCGCACAGGGGGCGGGTCACCCCTCCACTTT
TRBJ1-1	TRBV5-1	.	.	CASSWNGGDTEAFF	TGCGCCAGCAGCTGGAACGGGGGGGATACTGAAGCTTTCTTT
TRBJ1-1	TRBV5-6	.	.	CASSLGYGHPRNTEAFF	TGTGCCAGCAGCTTGGGGTACGGTCACCCGAGGAACACTGAAGCTTTCTTT
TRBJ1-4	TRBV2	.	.	CASSYRLPGKEKLFF	TGTGCCAGCAGCTACCGACTCCCCGGAAAGGAAAAACTGTTTTTT
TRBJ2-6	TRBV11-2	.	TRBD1	CASSLRDRGSGANVLTF	TGTGCCAGCAGCCTCCGGGACAGGGGTTCTGGGGCCAACGTCCTGACTTTC
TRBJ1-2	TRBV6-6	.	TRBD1	CASSYGGDRVGYGYTF	TGTGCCAGCAGTTACGGGGGGGACAGGGTAGGCTATGGCTACACCTTC
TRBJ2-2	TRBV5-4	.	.	CASSHGLEVTGELFF	TGTGCCAGCAGCCACGGCCTGGAGGTAACCGGGGAGCTGTTTTTT
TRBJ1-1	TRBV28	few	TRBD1	CASSQRTGISLFGEAFF	TGTGCCAGCAGTCAAAGGACAGGGATATCCCTTTTTGGTGAAGCTTTCTTT
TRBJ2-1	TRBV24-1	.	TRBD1	CATSEGWDRDYNEQFF	TGTGCCACCAGTGAAGGGTGGGACAGGGATTACAATGAGCAGTTCTTC